Following are 20 T cell receptor beta chains from one sample sequenced in a study of identifying expanded T cells in peripheral blood. The data were produced by immunoSEQ multiplex PCR, yet TCRdb's version contains in-frame clones alone and is incomplete. The sample holds some 78,000 clones; about 83% are singletons and the top ten take roughly a fifth. Sequenced input: blood. These TCRs come from a person aged 18-69 years in good health.

The J gene is TRBJ2-1, the V gene TRBV19, with 7 bases identical to TRBD2. CDR3 length: 15 amino acids. J gave up 6 bases and V 1 base, and 6 bases lay outside the gene matches. Germline CDR1 and CDR2: LNHDA and SQIVND (reference sequence). CDR3 protein: CASSIGGTGGNEQFF. The CDR3 nucleotides are TGTGCCAGTAGTATAGGGGGTACGGGAGGCAATGAGCAGTTCTTC. Based on the CDR3 plus reference TRBV19 and TRBJ2-1, the full variable domain is DGGITQSPKYLFRKEGQNVTLSCEQNLNHDAMYWYRQDPGQGLRLIYYSQIVNDFQKGDIAEGYSVSREKKESFPLTVTSAQKNPTAFYLCASSIGGTGGNEQFFGPGTRLTVL.

The chain is built from TRBV15 and TRBJ1-1; D is undetermined. The CDR3 length is 14 residues. CDR1 is LNHNV and CDR2 is YYDKDF in the germline V gene (reference sequence). V was shortened by 3 bases and J by 0 bases, with 8 bases between the two germline ends. CDR3 in amino acids: CATSRLGMNTEAFF. The CDR3 coding sequence is TGTGCCACCAGCAGGTTAGGAATGAACACTGAAGCTTTCTTT.

The chain uses TRBV6-5 and TRBJ2-1; TRBD2 might be the D (5 bases). V lost 6 bases to trimming and J lost 6 bases, with 12 bases between them. The V gene's germline CDR1 is MNHEY and CDR2 SVGAGI. The CDR3 is 13 residues long. CDR3 DNA sequence: TGTGCCAGCAGACTCGGACTTTTCAATGAGCAGTTCTTC. This sequence encodes CASRLGLFNEQFF.

V gene TRBV7-9 combines with J gene TRBJ1-4; TRBD1 aligns across 8 bases. Germline values: CDR1 SEHNR, CDR2 FQNEAQ (reference sequence). V was clipped by 5 bases and J by 8 bases; unmatched bases: 7. The CDR3 runs 14 residues. The CDR3 sequence is CASSHGQGGEKLFF. Here the CDR3 DNA reads TGTGCCAGCAGCCATGGACAGGGCGGAGAAAAACTGTTTTTT.

The rearrangement links TRBV4-1 to TRBJ2-3, with 7 bases identical to TRBD2. This CDR3 region has 15 residues. Germline values: CDR1 MGHRA, CDR2 YSYEKL. With V trimmed by 6 bases and J by 6 bases, 12 bases remained unmatched. In nucleotides, the CDR3 is TGCGCCAGCAGAAGTGGCGGGAGTATCGTCGATACGCAGTATTTT. This codes for CASRSGGSIVDTQYF.

This chain links TRBV19 with TRBJ2-3; D possibly corresponds to TRBD2 (6 bases). Trimming pared 5 bases from V and 1 base from J, leaving 16 bases between. Germline V CDR1 and CDR2: LNHDA, SQIVND (reference sequence). This CDR3 region has 16 residues. CDR3 coding DNA: TGTGCCAGTAGTCAAGACCCTAGCGTGGGCACAGATACGCAGTATTTT. Translation gives CASSQDPSVGTDTQYF.

V is TRBV7-2 and J is TRBJ2-1; the D is unclear. The V gene lost 1 base and the J gene lost 7 bases, with 14 bases spanning the gap. The germline V gene has CDR1 SGHTA and CDR2 FQGNSA. CDR3 length: 15 amino acids. The CDR3 DNA reads TGTGCCAGCAGCTTAGGGTCTAGTAAAGGTAATGAGCAGTTCTTC. Protein sequence: CASSLGSSKGNEQFF.

The rearrangement uses TRBV14 and TRBJ1-2; 7 bases align to TRBD1. CDR3 length: 13 amino acids. Trimming at V came to 4 bases and at J to 5 bases, leaving 4 bases not matched to a gene. The V gene's germline CDR1 is SGHDN and CDR2 FVKESK. The CDR3 DNA sequence: TGTGCCAGCAGCCCGGGACAGATTTATGGCTACACCTTC. Translating gives CASSPGQIYGYTF.

The V and J genes are TRBV15 and TRBJ2-5; the D call may be TRBD1 or TRBD2 (5 bases each). Germline CDR1 LNHNV, CDR2 YYDKDF (reference sequence). The CDR3 loop spans 14 amino acids. V was trimmed by 0 bases and J by 5 bases, leaving 10 bases between them. The CDR3 sequence is CATSRDLGEETQYF. The DNA of the CDR3 is TGTGCCACCAGCAGAGATTTGGGGGAGGAGACCCAGTACTTC.

The rearrangement links TRBV28 to TRBJ2-7; D remains ambiguous. CDR1 and CDR2 from the germline V gene are MDHEN and SYDVKM. The CDR3 loop spans 12 amino acids. The V end lost 3 bases, the J end lost 3 bases, and 6 bases lay between the germline ends. CDR3 DNA sequence: TGTGCCAGCAGTTTGGCCTTCTACGAGCAGTACTTC. Translation: CASSLAFYEQYF.

The chain has TRBV2 and TRBJ1-5; the D gene is possibly TRBD1 (6 bases). The CDR3 covers 13 residues. Per germline, CDR1 SNHLY and CDR2 FYNNEI. The V and J ends lost 7 bases and 4 bases respectively, with 11 bases between them. CDR3 amino acids: CASTDQGNQPQHF. The CDR3 nucleotides are TGTGCCAGCACCGACCAGGGGAATCAGCCCCAGCATTTT.

The V and J genes are TRBV4-2 and TRBJ2-4; the D is unclear. Germline CDR1 and CDR2: LGHNA and YNFKEQ. V dropped 1 base and J dropped 1 base, with 5 bases sitting between them. This CDR3 region has 14 residues. The CDR3 region has the DNA TGTGCCAGCAGCCAAGCCTATGCCAAAAACATTCAGTACTTC. This sequence encodes CASSQAYAKNIQYF.

The V and J genes are TRBV19 and TRBJ2-7; 7 positions agree with TRBD2. V was pared by 1 base and J by 2 bases, with 8 bases of the junction left unmatched. CDR1 and CDR2 from the germline V gene are LNHDA and SQIVND (reference sequence). The CDR3 has 16 amino acids. CDR3 nucleotides: TGTGCCAGTAGTATAGGGTTCCTAGCGGCTACCTACGAGCAGTACTTC. Its translation is CASSIGFLAATYEQYF.

V and J are TRBV28 and TRBJ1-2, with a possible D match to TRBD1 (6 bases). This CDR3 is built from 14 residues. The germline V gene has CDR1 MDHEN and CDR2 SYDVKM. Trimming removed 6 bases at V and 5 bases at J, with 16 bases between. The CDR3 protein is CASRMPGERYGYTF. The CDR3 coding sequence is TGTGCCAGCAGGATGCCAGGGGAGAGGTATGGCTACACCTTC.

The chain combines TRBV28 with TRBJ1-3; D remains unclear. Looked up from germline, CDR1 is MDHEN and CDR2 is SYDVKM. V lost 6 bases and J 4 bases, leaving 10 bases between the germline ends. There are 13 residues in the CDR3. The CDR3 is CASRKYSGNTIYF. The CDR3 DNA is TGTGCCAGCAGAAAGTATTCAGGAAACACCATATATTTT. The full variable domain, completed using reference TRBV28 and TRBJ1-3, is DVKVTQSSRYLVKRTGEKVFLECVQDMDHENMFWYRQDPGLGLRLIYFSYDVKMKEKGDIPEGYSVSREKKERFSLILESASTNQTSMYLCASRKYSGNTIYFGEGSWLTVV.

This clone was detected a few times. The chain has TRBV5-8 and TRBJ2-5, with TRBD1 matching over 7 bases. CDR1 is SGHTS and CDR2 is YDEGEE in the germline V gene. With 0 bases clipped from V and 4 bases from J, the junction kept 3 bases outside the gene matches. This CDR3 spans 14 amino acids. The CDR3 protein is CASSLGQGLETQYF. CDR3 in DNA: TGTGCCAGCAGCTTGGGACAGGGCTTAGAGACCCAGTACTTC.

The chain links TRBV19 to TRBJ1-5; the D is unclear. The V and J ends lost 2 bases and 8 bases respectively, with 16 bases between them. Germline CDR1 LNHDA, CDR2 SQIVND (reference sequence). The CDR3 runs to 15 residues. The CDR3 DNA follows: TGTGCCAGTAGTATAAACCCCCTTCTTTGGGAGCCCCAGCATTTT. Residues: CASSINPLLWEPQHF.

The chain combines TRBV19 with TRBJ2-7, with D unclear. The CDR3 covers 11 residues. V was shortened by 3 bases and J by 5 bases, with 5 bases between the two germline ends. Per the germline V gene, CDR1 is LNHDA and CDR2 is SQIVND (reference sequence). CDR3 sequence reads: CASSIADEQYF. The CDR3 region has the DNA TGTGCCAGTAGTATTGCAGACGAGCAGTACTTC.

The rearrangement uses TRBV25-1 and TRBJ1-2, with a weak D call TRBD1 (5 bases). The germline V gene encodes CDR1 MGHDK and CDR2 SYGVNS. The CDR3 sequence is 15 residues long. The V end was cut by 4 bases, the J end by 7 bases, with 19 bases between. DNA of the CDR3: TGTGCCAGCAGTGCGAAAGGACAACGAACGGGTGGCTACACCTTC. This encodes CASSAKGQRTGGYTF.

The V and J genes are TRBV5-6 and TRBJ1-5, with D tentatively TRBD1 (5 bases). V was pared by 0 bases and J by 4 bases, with 8 bases between. Germline-derived CDR1 and CDR2 are SGHDT and YYEEEE. The CDR3 sequence is 14 residues long. CDR3 DNA sequence: TGTGCCAGCAGCTTGGGACAGAATAATCAGCCCCAGCATTTT. Its translation is CASSLGQNNQPQHF.